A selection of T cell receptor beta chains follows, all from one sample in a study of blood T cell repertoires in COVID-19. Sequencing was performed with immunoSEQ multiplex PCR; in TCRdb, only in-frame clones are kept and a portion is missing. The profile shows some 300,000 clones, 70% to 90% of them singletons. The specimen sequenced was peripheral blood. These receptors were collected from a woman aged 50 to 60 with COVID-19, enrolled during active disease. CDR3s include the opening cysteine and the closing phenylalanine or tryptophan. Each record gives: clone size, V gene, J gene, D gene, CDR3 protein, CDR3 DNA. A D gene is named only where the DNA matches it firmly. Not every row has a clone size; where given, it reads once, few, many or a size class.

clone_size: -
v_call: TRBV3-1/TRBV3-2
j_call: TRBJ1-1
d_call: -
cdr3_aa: CASSQGGPGRAEAFF
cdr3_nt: TGTGCCAGCAGCCAAGGAGGGCCGGGGAGGGCTGAAGCTTTCTTT

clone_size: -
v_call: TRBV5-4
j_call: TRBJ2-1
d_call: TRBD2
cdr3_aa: CASHAPGGTYNEQFF
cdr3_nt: TGTGCCAGCCACGCCCCGGGAGGGACCTACAATGAGCAGTTCTTC

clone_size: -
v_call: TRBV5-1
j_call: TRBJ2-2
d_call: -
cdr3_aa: CASSPPPNTGELFF
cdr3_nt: TGCGCCAGCAGCCCTCCCCCGAACACCGGGGAGCTGTTTTTT

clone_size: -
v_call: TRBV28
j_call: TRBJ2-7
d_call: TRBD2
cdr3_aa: CASIPGLAFYEQYF
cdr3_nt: TGTGCCAGCATTCCGGGACTAGCCTTTTACGAGCAGTACTTC

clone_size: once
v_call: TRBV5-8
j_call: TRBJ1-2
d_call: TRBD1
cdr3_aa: CASSSPGQGHQGVGNYGYTF
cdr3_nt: TGTGCCAGCAGCTCACCGGGACAGGGTCACCAAGGAGTGGGAAACTATGGCTACACCTTC

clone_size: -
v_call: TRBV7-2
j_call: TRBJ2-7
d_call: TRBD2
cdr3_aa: CASSLGSGSSYEQYF
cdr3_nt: TGTGCCAGCAGCTTAGGTAGCGGGAGCTCCTACGAGCAGTACTTC

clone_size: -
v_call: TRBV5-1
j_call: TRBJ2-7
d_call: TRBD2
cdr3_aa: CASSRGTSGIYEQYF
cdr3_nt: TGCGCCAGCAGCCGAGGGACTAGCGGGATTTACGAGCAGTACTTC

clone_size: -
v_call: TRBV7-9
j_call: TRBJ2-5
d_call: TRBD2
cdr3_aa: CASRGLAGGPKTQYF
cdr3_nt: TGTGCCAGCAGGGGACTAGCGGGAGGGCCCAAGACCCAGTACTTC

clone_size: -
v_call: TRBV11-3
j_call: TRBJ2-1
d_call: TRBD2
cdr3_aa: CASSLGTSGYNEQFF
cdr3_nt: TGTGCCAGCAGCCTCGGGACTAGCGGTTACAATGAGCAGTTCTTC

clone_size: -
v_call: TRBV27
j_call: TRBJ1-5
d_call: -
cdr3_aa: CATRLGSGNSNQPQHF
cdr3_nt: TGTGCCACCAGACTGGGTTCAGGAAATAGCAATCAGCCCCAGCATTTT

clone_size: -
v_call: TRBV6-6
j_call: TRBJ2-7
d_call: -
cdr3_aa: CASSYSSKNYEQYF
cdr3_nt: TGTGCCAGCAGTTACTCTTCTAAAAATTACGAGCAGTACTTC

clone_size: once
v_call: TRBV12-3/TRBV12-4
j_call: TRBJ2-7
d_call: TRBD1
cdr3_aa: CASTTDRGGEQYF
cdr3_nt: TGTGCCAGCACCACGGACAGGGGGGGAGAGCAGTACTTC

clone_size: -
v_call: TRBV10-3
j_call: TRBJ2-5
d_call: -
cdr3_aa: CAISESKGVSQETQYF
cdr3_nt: TGTGCCATCAGTGAGTCGAAAGGAGTCAGCCAAGAGACCCAGTACTTC